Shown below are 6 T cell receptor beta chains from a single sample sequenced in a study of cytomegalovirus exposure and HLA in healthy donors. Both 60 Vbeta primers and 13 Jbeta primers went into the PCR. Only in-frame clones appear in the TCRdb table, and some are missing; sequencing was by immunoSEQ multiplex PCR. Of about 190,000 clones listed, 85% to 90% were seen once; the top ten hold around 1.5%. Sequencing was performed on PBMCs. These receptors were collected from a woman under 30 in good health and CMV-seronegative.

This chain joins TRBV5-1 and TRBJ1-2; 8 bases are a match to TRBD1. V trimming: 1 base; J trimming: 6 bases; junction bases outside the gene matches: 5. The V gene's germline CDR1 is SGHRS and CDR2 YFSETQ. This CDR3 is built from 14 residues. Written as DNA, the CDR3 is TGCGCCAGCAGCTTGACAGGGGGTAGGGATGGCTACACCTTC. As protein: CASSLTGGRDGYTF.

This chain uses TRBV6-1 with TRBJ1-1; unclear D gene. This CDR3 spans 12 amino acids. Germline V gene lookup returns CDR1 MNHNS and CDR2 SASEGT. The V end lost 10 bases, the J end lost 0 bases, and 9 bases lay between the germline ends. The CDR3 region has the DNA TGTGCCATCAGCAGGATGAACACTGAAGCTTTCTTT. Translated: CAISRMNTEAFF.

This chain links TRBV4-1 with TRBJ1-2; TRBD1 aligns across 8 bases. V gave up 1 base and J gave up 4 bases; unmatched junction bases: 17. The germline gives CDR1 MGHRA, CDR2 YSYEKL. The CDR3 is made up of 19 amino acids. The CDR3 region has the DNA TGCGCCAGCAGCCAAGGGGCAAGTTCTGGCAGGGGGCTCATCTATGGCTACACCTTC. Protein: CASSQGASSGRGLIYGYTF.

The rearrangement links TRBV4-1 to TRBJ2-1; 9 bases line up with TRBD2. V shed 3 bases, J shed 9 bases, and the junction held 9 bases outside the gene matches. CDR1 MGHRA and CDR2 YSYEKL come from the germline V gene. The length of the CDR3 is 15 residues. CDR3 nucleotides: TGCGCCAGCAGCCACCGTAGCGGGAGCGAGCCTGAGCAGTTCTTC. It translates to CASSHRSGSEPEQFF.

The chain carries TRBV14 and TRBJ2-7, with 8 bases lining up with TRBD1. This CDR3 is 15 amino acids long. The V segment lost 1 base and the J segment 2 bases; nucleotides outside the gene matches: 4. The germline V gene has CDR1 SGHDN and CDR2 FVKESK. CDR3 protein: CASSQVGQVTYEQYF. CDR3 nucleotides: TGTGCCAGCAGCCAAGTGGGACAGGTCACCTACGAGCAGTACTTC. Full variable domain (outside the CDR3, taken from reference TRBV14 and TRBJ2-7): EAGVTQFPSHSVIEKGQTVTLRCDPISGHDNLYWYRRVMGKEIKFLLHFVKESKQDESGMPNNRFLAERTGGTYSTLKVQPAELEDSGVYFCASSQVGQVTYEQYFGPGTRLTVT.

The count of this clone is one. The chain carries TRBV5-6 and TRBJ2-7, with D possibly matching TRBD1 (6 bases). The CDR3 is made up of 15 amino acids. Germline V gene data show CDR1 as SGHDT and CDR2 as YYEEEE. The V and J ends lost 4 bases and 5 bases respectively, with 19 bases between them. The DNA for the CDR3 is TGTGCCAGCAGCCGTACAGGGCGTGCTCGGAACGAGCAGTACTTC. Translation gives CASSRTGRARNEQYF.